These 24 T cell receptor beta chains originate from one sample sequenced in a study of T-cell reconstitution after alpha-beta-depleted transplantation in children. Preparation of the TCRbeta library involved a method that used unique molecular identifiers. Each CDR3 protein gets one entry after TCRdb re-called the PCR reads with MiXCR. Here the sample spans just under 350,000 distinct CDR3 sequences, around 15% being singletons. The input for sequencing was PBMCs, mostly from graft donor cells, taken 360 days after TCRalphabeta/CD19-depleted stem cell transplant. These receptors came from a male patient between 2 and 15 years old who had a stem cell transplant for acute lymphoblastic leukemia, so the T cells may come from the graft donor.

The chain couples TRBV7-2 to TRBJ2-1, with a possible D match to TRBD1 (5 bases). The length of the CDR3 is 16 residues. Germline V lookup: CDR1 SGHTA, CDR2 FQGNSA. Trimming left V 0 bases short and J 6 bases short, with 15 bases between. CDR3: CASSLATVYGGNEQFF. DNA of the CDR3: TGTGCCAGCAGCTTAGCGACAGTCTATGGCGGCAATGAGCAGTTCTTC.

This clonotype was seen a few times. The V call is TRBV11-3, the J call TRBJ2-1; TRBD2 aligns across 9 bases. Trimming took 5 bases from V and 8 from J; bases not matched to a gene: 13. The CDR3 has 16 residues. Per the germline V gene, CDR1 is SGHNT and CDR2 is YENEEA. The CDR3 DNA follows: TGTGCCAGCAGCCCGGGGGGACTAGCTTTACTACATGAGCAGTTCTTC. This sequence encodes CASSPGGLALLHEQFF.

This clonotype was detected a few times. The V and J genes are TRBV20-1 and TRBJ2-3, with 14 bases matching TRBD2. The CDR3 is 18 amino acids. V lost 6 bases and J lost 1; bases outside the gene matches: 12. The germline gives CDR1 DFQATT, CDR2 SNEGSKA (reference sequence). DNA of the CDR3: TGCAGTGCCATAAGGGGACTAGCGGGAGTTGGGGGCACAGATACGCAGTATTTT. Translated, it gives CSAIRGLAGVGGTDTQYF.

J is TRBJ2-3 and V is TRBV7-8; perhaps TRBD2 as D (6 bases). This CDR3 has 16 amino acids. V lost 6 bases and J 0 bases, leaving 16 bases between the germline ends. Germline CDR1 and CDR2: SGHVS and FQNEAQ. The CDR3 bases are TGTGCCAGCAGTATACTTCTAGCGAGTAGCACAGATACGCAGTATTTT. This gives the protein CASSILLASSTDTQYF.

This clonotype was found many times. CDR3 coding DNA: TGTGCCAGCAGCTCCCGACTAGCGGGAGCCTACGAGCAGTACTTC. Protein sequence: CASSSRLAGAYEQYF. The chain is built from TRBV7-9 and TRBJ2-7; 12 nucleotides match TRBD2. The V gene end was trimmed by 4 bases and the J gene end by 2 bases; junction bases not matched to a gene: 3. This CDR3 comprises 15 residues. Germline CDR1 is SEHNR and CDR2 is FQNEAQ (reference sequence).

This clonotype has more than one count but fewer than ten. The chain uses TRBV27 and TRBJ2-3; 8 bases line up with TRBD2. This CDR3 spans 14 amino acids. The germline CDR1 and CDR2 sequences are MNHEY and SMNVEV (reference sequence). V lost 5 bases, J lost 3 bases, and 4 bases stayed unmatched. The CDR3 DNA is TGTGCCAGCAGTGGGGCTAGCGGGACAGATACGCAGTATTTT. Translation gives CASSGASGTDTQYF.

The chain joins TRBV28 to TRBJ2-7, with 9 positions matching TRBD1. V was pared by 4 bases and J by 2 bases, with 6 bases of the junction left unmatched. Germline lookup yields CDR1 MDHEN and CDR2 SYDVKM. This CDR3 spans 15 amino acids. This chain's CDR3 is CASSSRQGGPYEQYF. In DNA form, the CDR3 reads TGTGCCAGCAGTTCTCGACAGGGGGGACCCTACGAGCAGTACTTC.

The V gene is TRBV7-2, the J gene TRBJ2-1; D is unclear. CDR3 size: 11 residues. CDR1 is SGHTA and CDR2 is FQGNSA in the germline V gene. V lost 4 bases and J lost 10, with 8 bases in between. The CDR3: CASSSRLEQFF. The CDR3 DNA is TGTGCCAGCAGCTCTAGGTTAGAGCAGTTCTTC.

This clonotype turned up a few times. This chain connects TRBV28 to TRBJ2-7, with 10 bases aligning to TRBD2. Germline CDR1 and CDR2: MDHEN and SYDVKM. After removal of 2 bases from V and 11 bases from J, the junction contained 12 bases not matched to a gene. The CDR3 loop spans 15 amino acids. CDR3 protein: CASSLSDSGRMAKYF. The CDR3 nucleotides are TGTGCCAGCAGTTTAAGTGATAGCGGGAGGATGGCGAAGTACTTC.

V gene TRBV9 combines with J gene TRBJ2-3; 11 bases are shared with TRBD2. This CDR3 is 15 amino acids long. V gave up 0 bases and J gave up 4 bases; unmatched junction bases: 1. The germline CDR1 and CDR2 sequences are SGDLS and YYNGEE. CDR3 nucleotides: TGTGCCAGCAGCGTAGTAGCGGGAGGGCCAGATACGCAGTATTTT. Translation: CASSVVAGGPDTQYF.

The chain has TRBV19 and TRBJ1-1; possibly TRBD1 for D (6 bases). Germline CDR1 LNHDA, CDR2 SQIVND (reference sequence). The CDR3 has 13 residues. The ends were cut back, 5 bases at V and 7 bases at J, with 14 bases in the middle. In DNA form, the CDR3 reads TGTGCCAGTAGTCCTCAAAGGGGGGATGAAGCTTTCTTT. This codes for CASSPQRGDEAFF.

The rearrangement links TRBV30 to TRBJ2-2; 7 positions agree with TRBD1. The CDR3 runs 13 residues. V lost 2 bases, J lost 7 bases, and 4 bases stayed unmatched. Germline V gene data show CDR1 as GTSNPN and CDR2 as SVGIG (reference sequence). The CDR3 DNA is TGTGCCTGGAGTCAAACAGGGGTCGGGGAGCTGTTTTTT. Protein product: CAWSQTGVGELFF.

As DNA, the CDR3 is TGTGCCAGCAGAGCTAGCGCGACCTACGAGCAGTACTTC. This gives the protein CASRASATYEQYF. This chain connects TRBV6-2 or TRBV6-3 to TRBJ2-7; a possible D gene is TRBD2 (6 bases). The CDR3 loop spans 13 amino acids. The V gene's germline CDR1 is MNHEY and CDR2 SVGEGT. V shed 6 bases and J shed 2 bases, with 11 bases lying between them.

The sample holds many counts of this clonotype. The chain employs TRBV5-1 and TRBJ2-7; D may be TRBD2 (5 bases). The CDR3 is made up of 13 amino acids. Trimming removed 2 bases at V and 2 bases at J, with 8 bases between. Germline assignment: CDR1 SGHRS and CDR2 YFSETQ. DNA of the CDR3: TGCGCCAGCAGCTTTTCGGGGACCTACGAGCAGTACTTC. Amino acids: CASSFSGTYEQYF. Filled out from reference TRBV5-1 and TRBJ2-7, the complete variable domain reads KAGVTQTPRYLIKTRGQQVTLSCSPISGHRSVSWYQQTPGQGLQFLFEYFSETQRNKGNFPGRFSGRQFSNSRSEMNVSTLELGDSALYLCASSFSGTYEQYFGPGTRLTVT.

The sample holds a few counts of this clonotype. This CDR3 reads CASSVVGRIYEQYF. The DNA for the CDR3 is TGTGCCAGCAGCGTGGTAGGGAGAATCTACGAGCAGTACTTC. The chain joins TRBV27 to TRBJ2-7; tentative D call: TRBD2 (5 bases). V was pared by 6 bases and J by 3 bases, with 15 bases between. Germline CDR1 reads MNHEY; CDR2 reads SMNVEV (reference sequence). The CDR3 sequence is 14 residues long.

There are many counts of this clonotype. J is TRBJ2-1 and V is TRBV2; 11 bases fit TRBD2. V gave up 5 bases and J gave up 5 bases; unmatched junction bases: 5. CDR3 length: 15 amino acids. In germline, CDR1 is SNHLY, CDR2 FYNNEI. Written as DNA, the CDR3 is TGTGCCAGCAGTCCAACTAGCGGGAGCGACAATGAGCAGTTCTTC. Translation gives CASSPTSGSDNEQFF.

As for this clonotype: The junction and the germline gene differ at one end; a read error may be behind it. The chain recombines TRBV2 with TRBJ2-1; 13 bases are a match to TRBD2. CDR3 size: 19 residues. Germline CDR1 and CDR2: SNHLY and FYNNEI. DNA for the CDR3: TGTGCCATCAGTTCCGGGACTAGCGGGGACTCAAGCTCCTACAATGAGCAGTTCTTC. Encoded protein: CAISSGTSGDSSSYNEQFF.

This clonotype was seen only a few times. This chain links TRBV10-3 with TRBJ2-2; D gene uncertain. V was shortened by 4 bases and J by 0 bases, with 9 bases between the two germline ends. The CDR3 has 15 residues. The germline gives CDR1 ENHRY, CDR2 SYGVKD. The CDR3 nucleotides are TGTGCCATCAGTGTGAGACCCGCGAACACCGGGGAGCTGTTTTTT. Translated: CAISVRPANTGELFF.

This clonotype has only a few counts. The chain has TRBV9 and TRBJ1-3; 10 bases are shared with TRBD1. The CDR3 has 18 residues. Germline V gene data show CDR1 as SGDLS and CDR2 as YYNGEE. V trimming: 0 bases; J trimming: 4 bases; junction bases outside the gene matches: 10. CDR3 nucleotides: TGTGCCAGCAGCGTAGGCGACGGGACAGGGGTAAACGGAAACACCATATATTTT. Its translation is CASSVGDGTGVNGNTIYF.

The CDR3, as DNA: TGTGCCAGCAGCTTAGGCAGGGGAGCCGAGACCCAGTACTTC. As protein: CASSLGRGAETQYF. J is TRBJ2-5 and V is TRBV7-9, with D possibly TRBD1 on 6 matching bases. The CDR3 consists of 14 residues. The V end lost 1 base, the J end lost 5 bases, and 11 bases lay between the germline ends. Germline V CDR1 and CDR2: SEHNR, FQNEAQ (reference sequence).

This rearrangement joins TRBV27 to TRBJ1-2, with TRBD1 matching 8 bases. The trim removed 5 bases at V and 6 bases at J, leaving 5 bases unmatched. This CDR3 has 13 residues. Per the germline V gene, CDR1 is MNHEY and CDR2 is SMNVEV (reference sequence). The CDR3 DNA sequence: TGTGCCAGCAGTCCTACAGGGGGGCATGGCTACACCTTC. Amino acid sequence: CASSPTGGHGYTF.

The table lists this clonotype with many counts. CDR3: CAWSAGADTDTQYF. As DNA, the CDR3 is TGTGCCTGGAGTGCAGGGGCAGACACAGATACGCAGTATTTT. The V call is TRBV30, the J call TRBJ2-3; TRBD1 might be the D (6 bases). Germline V lookup: CDR1 GTSNPN, CDR2 SVGIG (reference sequence). With 1 base removed from V and 2 bases from J, the gap between germline ends came to 10 bases. The length of the CDR3 is 14 residues.

This sequence joins TRBV27 and TRBJ1-5; the match to TRBD1 covers 7 bases. CDR3 size: 15 residues. V lost 6 bases and J lost 2; bases outside the gene matches: 7. Per germline, CDR1 MNHEY and CDR2 SMNVEV (reference sequence). CDR3 region: CASRPGQEGNQPQHF. CDR3 nucleotides: TGTGCCAGCAGACCCGGACAGGAGGGCAATCAGCCCCAGCATTTT.

J is TRBJ2-3 and V is TRBV19; D is possibly TRBD2 (6 bases). The CDR3 has 15 residues. Germline V gene lookup returns CDR1 LNHDA and CDR2 SQIVND (reference sequence). V was trimmed by 5 bases and J by 2 bases, leaving 14 bases between them. The CDR3 DNA reads as TGTGCCAGTAGTGGACTATCCGGGGACACAGATACGCAGTATTTT. This sequence encodes CASSGLSGDTDTQYF.